The entry below describes one TCR beta chain. Its antigen is not identified. Treatment denoted: oral pan-JAK inhibitor, 5-10 mg twice daily. In each case, RNA was isolated and then reverse transcribed into cDNA as the sequencing template. This table comes from immunoSEQ multiplex PCR, and its TCRdb copy is limited to in-frame clones, with some not included. The sample shows roughly 210,000 clones, 43% of them seen only once. Per germline, CDR1 SGHTA and CDR2 FQGTGA. CDR3 length: 14 residues. With 3 bases clipped from V and 7 bases from J, the junction kept 5 bases outside the gene matches. This specimen comes from a study of CD8+ T cells in alopecia areata. Study-wide context: Patients took tofacitinib for 6 to 18 months, followed by 6 drug-free months.

Overall study findings and caveats: It was lesional scalp, especially alopecia totalis/universalis, that showed higher clonality than normal scalp. Under tofacitinib, fewer expanded CD8+ clones appeared among the top 100 scalp clones.

V and J are TRBV7-3 and TRBJ2-1; 8 bases match TRBD2. This TCR came from a human donor with alopecia areata. The source material was CD4+ T cells sorted from blood, sampled at approximately week 37, from a patient treated with tofacitinib. Written as DNA, the CDR3 is TGTGCCAGCAGCTTTCCGGGACTAGTAAATGAGCAGTTCTTC. Translated: CASSFPGLVNEQFF.